Shown below are 22 T cell receptor beta chains from a single sample sequenced in a study of T-cell memory formation after mild COVID-19. TCRdb independently ran MiXCR on the 5' RACE reads; one entry per CDR3 protein. This table has more than 300,000 distinct CDR3 sequences, around 15% appearing once. Specimen: PBMCs or a T cell subset sorted from them (not recorded which). Receptor source: a man aged 18 to 29 who had mild COVID-19 (a few samples of this study predate the infection). Cell type and time point are not known.

The J gene is TRBJ2-6, the V gene TRBV9; weak D call: TRBD2 (5 bases). The CDR3 covers 17 residues. Per germline, CDR1 SGDLS and CDR2 YYNGEE. The germline V and J ends were trimmed by 5 bases and 0 bases, with 15 bases remaining between them. DNA for the CDR3: TGTGCCAGCAGACGGGGTACCAGGAACTCTGGGGCCAACGTCCTGACTTTC. Translated, it gives CASRRGTRNSGANVLTF. Looking up the rest from reference TRBV9 and TRBJ2-6 gives the full variable domain: DSGVTQTPKHLITATGQRVTLRCSPRSGDLSVYWYQQSLDQGLQFLIQYYNGEERAKGNILERFSAQQFPDLHSELNLSSLELGDSALYFCASRRGTRNSGANVLTFGAGSRLTVL.

This clonotype occurred a few times. The chain is built from TRBV29-1 and TRBJ2-3; D may correspond to TRBD1 or TRBD2 (6 bases each). The CDR3 loop spans 14 amino acids. V lost 2 bases and J lost 2, with 11 bases in between. Germline values: CDR1 SQVTM, CDR2 ANQGSEA. The CDR3 sequence: CSVELGGHTDTQYF. Written as DNA, the CDR3 is TGCAGCGTTGAACTCGGGGGACACACAGATACGCAGTATTTT.

This clonotype has a handful of counts. J is TRBJ2-3 and V is TRBV5-5; 7 bases map to TRBD1. J lost 8 bases, V lost 9 bases, and 12 bases had no gene match. Germline V lookup: CDR1 SGHKS, CDR2 YYEKEE (reference sequence). The CDR3 loop spans 13 amino acids. The DNA for the CDR3 is TGTGCCACCACAGGGGATCCTGGGGGTACGCAGTATTTT. It specifies CATTGDPGGTQYF.

This chain connects TRBV6-6 to TRBJ2-3; TRBD1 matches at 7 bases. The CDR3 is 15 amino acids. Germline assignment: CDR1 MNHNY and CDR2 SVGAGI (reference sequence). V lost 6 bases and J lost 3; bases outside the gene matches: 9. The CDR3 protein is CASSQDRWGTDTQYF. The CDR3 nucleotides read TGTGCCAGCAGCCAGGACAGGTGGGGGACAGATACGCAGTATTTT.

This clonotype showed up many times. The gene calls are TRBV5-1 and TRBJ1-6; 7 nucleotides match TRBD1. Germline CDR1 reads SGHRS; CDR2 reads YFSETQ. Trimming removed 3 bases from V and 7 bases from J; junction bases left unmatched: 4. The CDR3 covers 14 residues. CDR3 sequence (DNA): TGCGCCAGCAGCTCACAGGGGTGGAATTCACCCCTCCACTTT. Its protein product is CASSSQGWNSPLHF.

This clonotype was counted only a few times. This chain links TRBV29-1 with TRBJ2-5; 13 nucleotides align to TRBD2. J lost 5 bases, V lost 3 bases, and 12 bases had no gene match. The CDR3 is 17 residues long. From germline, CDR1 is SQVTM and CDR2 ANQGSEA. The CDR3 loop is CSVEGLAGPRFPETQYF. Here the CDR3 DNA reads TGCAGCGTTGAGGGACTAGCGGGACCTCGTTTTCCCGAGACCCAGTACTTC. The full variable domain, rest sourced from reference TRBV29-1 and TRBJ2-5, is SAVISQKPSRDICQRGTSLTIQCQVDSQVTMMFWYRQQPGQSLTLIATANQGSEATYESGFVIDKFPISRPNLTFSTLTVSNMSPEDSSIYLCSVEGLAGPRFPETQYFGPGTRLLVL.

This clonotype was recorded many times. V gene TRBV19 combines with J gene TRBJ2-1, with a tentative D call TRBD2 (5 bases). Between the trimmed V and J ends, which lost 8 bases and 6 bases, there was a span of 11 bases. This CDR3 spans 12 amino acids. The V gene's germline CDR1 is LNHDA and CDR2 SQIVND (reference sequence). CDR3 nucleotide sequence: TGTGCCAGTTCTGGAGGCCCCAATGAGCAGTTCTTC. Encoded protein: CASSGGPNEQFF.

The chain combines TRBV7-2 with TRBJ1-2; D gene ambiguous. This CDR3 spans 12 amino acids. Germline CDR1 SGHTA, CDR2 FQGNSA. Between the trimmed V and J ends, which lost 3 bases and 8 bases, there was a span of 10 bases. This CDR3 reads CASSFSTSGYTF. The CDR3 nucleotides read TGTGCCAGCAGCTTTTCGACGTCGGGCTACACCTTC.

The chain uses TRBV5-1 and TRBJ2-2; D is uncertain. Per germline, CDR1 SGHRS and CDR2 YFSETQ. This CDR3 has 13 residues. Trimming took 4 bases from V and 2 from J, leaving 6 bases between them. CDR3 residues: CASSAANTGELFF. The CDR3 DNA reads TGCGCCAGCAGCGCGGCAAACACCGGGGAGCTGTTTTTT. The entire variable domain, with the rest obtained from reference TRBV5-1 and TRBJ2-2, is as follows: KAGVTQTPRYLIKTRGQQVTLSCSPISGHRSVSWYQQTPGQGLQFLFEYFSETQRNKGNFPGRFSGRQFSNSRSEMNVSTLELGDSALYLCASSAANTGELFFGEGSRLTVL.

This clonotype has a handful of counts. The rearrangement uses TRBV10-3 and TRBJ1-2; D is perhaps TRBD1 (6 bases). CDR3 length: 14 amino acids. Trimming took off 6 bases at V and 8 bases at J, with 19 bases between the two ends. Looked up from germline, CDR1 is ENHRY and CDR2 is SYGVKD. The CDR3 here is CAISQTGMSSGYTF. The CDR3 DNA reads as TGTGCCATCAGCCAAACAGGGATGAGTTCCGGCTACACCTTC.

V and J are TRBV6-5 and TRBJ2-7, with D tentatively TRBD1 (6 bases). Germline loops: CDR1 MNHEY, CDR2 SVGAGI. The CDR3 is made up of 14 amino acids. The ends were cut back, 8 bases at V and 1 base at J, with 15 bases in the middle. The CDR3 here is CASGIQGSSYEQYF. DNA for the CDR3: TGTGCCAGCGGTATACAGGGATCGTCCTACGAGCAGTACTTC.

This clonotype was recorded only once. The chain combines TRBV4-3 with TRBJ1-6; 7 nucleotides agree with TRBD1. This CDR3 spans 15 amino acids. V gave up 5 bases and J gave up 7 bases; unmatched junction bases: 8. Germline V gene lookup returns CDR1 LGHNA and CDR2 YSLEER. The CDR3, as DNA: TGCGCCAGCAGCAACTTCGACAGGGTCAATTCACCCCTCCACTTT. Its protein is CASSNFDRVNSPLHF.

The sample holds a few counts of this clonotype. CDR3 in DNA: TGTGCCAGCAGTTACAGGGGGCGAGACACTGAAGCTTTCTTT. The encoded protein is CASSYRGRDTEAFF. The rearrangement uses TRBV6-5 and TRBJ1-1; 7 nucleotides align to TRBD1. The CDR3 covers 14 residues. The J segment lost 3 bases and the V segment lost 2 bases, leaving 3 bases of the junction unmatched. Germline V gene data show CDR1 as MNHEY and CDR2 as SVGAGI.

This clonotype has only a few counts. The V and J genes are TRBV7-8 and TRBJ2-7; D possibly matches TRBD1 or TRBD2 (5 bases each). CDR3 length equals 14 residues. The germline V gene encodes CDR1 SGHVS and CDR2 FQNEAQ. The V end lost 5 bases, the J end lost 4 bases, and 15 bases lay between the germline ends. The CDR3 reads CASSPTGPPYEQYF. In DNA, the CDR3 is TGTGCCAGCAGCCCTACGGGACCCCCGTACGAGCAGTACTTC. The complete variable domain, with remaining parts taken from reference TRBV7-8 and TRBJ2-7, reads GAGVSQSPRYKVAKRGQDVALRCDPISGHVSLFWYQQALGQGPEFLTYFQNEAQLDKSGLPSDRFFAERPEGSVSTLKIQRTQQEDSAVYLCASSPTGPPYEQYFGPGTRLTVT.

V usage is TRBV6-5 and J usage is TRBJ2-3; 9 bases fit TRBD2. Germline V CDR1 and CDR2: MNHEY, SVGAGI. With 11 bases clipped from V and 1 base from J, the junction kept 7 bases outside the gene matches. There are 14 residues in the CDR3. CDR3 loop: CASKTSGGTDTQYF. DNA for the CDR3: TGTGCCTCCAAGACTAGCGGAGGCACAGATACGCAGTATTTT.

This chain links TRBV5-1 with TRBJ1-5, with D uncertain. CDR3 length equals 13 residues. V shed 4 bases and J shed 5 bases, with 10 bases lying between them. Per the germline V gene, CDR1 is SGHRS and CDR2 is YFSETQ. CDR3 amino acids: CASSPDGDQPQHF. As DNA, the CDR3 is TGCGCCAGCAGCCCGGACGGGGATCAGCCCCAGCATTTT.

The V and J genes are TRBV7-3 and TRBJ2-4, with 9 nucleotides matching TRBD1. The germline gives CDR1 SGHTA, CDR2 FQGTGA. The CDR3 covers 14 residues. Losses at the gene ends were 3 bases for V and 4 bases for J; bases not matched to a gene: 1. Here the CDR3 DNA reads TGTGCCAGCAGCTTTGACAGGGGGAAAAACATTCAGTACTTC. This encodes CASSFDRGKNIQYF.

The V and J genes are TRBV11-1 and TRBJ1-6; 7 bases fit TRBD1. The V gene end was trimmed by 5 bases and the J gene end by 9 bases; junction bases not matched to a gene: 10. This CDR3 spans 15 amino acids. From germline, CDR1 is SGHAT and CDR2 FQDESV (reference sequence). CDR3 sequence reads: CASSQSGGLGSPLHF. The CDR3, as DNA: TGTGCCAGCAGCCAATCAGGGGGGCTTGGTTCACCCCTCCACTTT.

This clonotype has only a few counts. This rearrangement joins TRBV3-1 to TRBJ2-7; the D gene is possibly TRBD2 (7 bases). CDR3 length: 14 amino acids. Germline CDR1 is LGHDT and CDR2 is YNNKEL (reference sequence). Trimming removed 4 bases at V and 3 bases at J, with 13 bases between. The CDR3 is CASSPGGGGYEQYF. For the CDR3, the DNA is TGTGCCAGCAGCCCGGGGGGCGGGGGCTACGAGCAGTACTTC.

Ten or more counts support this clonotype. The chain employs TRBV2 and TRBJ2-2; D call uncertain. The CDR3 is 14 residues long. Trimming pared 5 bases from V and 3 bases from J, leaving 10 bases between. CDR1 is SNHLY, CDR2 FYNNEI, per germline. CDR3 in DNA: TGTGCCAGCAGTTGGGCGGATGACACCGGGGAGCTGTTTTTT. This codes for CASSWADDTGELFF.

V usage is TRBV7-9 and J usage is TRBJ1-5, with TRBD1 matching 7 bases. The CDR3 consists of 13 residues. V dropped 4 bases and J dropped 7; count of bases not matched to a gene: 4. The germline CDR1 and CDR2 sequences are SEHNR and FQNEAQ (reference sequence). The CDR3 nucleotides read TGTGCCAGCAGCTGGCAGGGGGAGCAGCCCCAGCATTTT. It codes for CASSWQGEQPQHF.

The CDR3 coding sequence is TGTGCCAGCTCAGCTATGACAGGGACACCGAACACTGAAGCTTTCTTT. It translates to CASSAMTGTPNTEAFF. The chain combines TRBV18 with TRBJ1-1; 7 bases match TRBD1. The CDR3 spans 16 residues. V was pared by 5 bases and J by 1 base, with 10 bases of the junction left unmatched. Per the germline V gene, CDR1 is KGHSH and CDR2 is LQKENI.